This TCR beta chain was sequenced in a study of shared clonotypes between healthy human individuals. Here immunoSEQ multiplex PCR was the method, and the copy in TCRdb shows in-frame clones only, minus some. The sample records some 2,500,000 clones, approximately 94% being singletons. Sequenced input: naive CD4+ T cells from PBMCs. Subset meaning: CD45RA+ positively selected. This clonotype was sampled from a man younger than 30 in good health. Some clones in this sample may be carry-over from other donors' samples.

The CDR3 coding sequence is TGTGCCAGCAGCCGTCGTTCGGGGACGGGGAACACTGAAGCTTTCTTT. Amino acids: CASSRRSGTGNTEAFF. The genes are TRBV14 and TRBJ1-1; D perhaps matches TRBD1 (5 bases). This CDR3 has 16 amino acids. The germline CDR1 and CDR2 sequences are SGHDN and FVKESK. V was cut by 4 bases and J by 1 base, with 16 bases left in between.